This T cell receptor (beta chain) was captured in a study of cytotoxic CD8 clonotypes in ibrutinib-treated CLL. Looking at the study overall: Of the patients, 11 were relapsed/refractory, under 16 treatment-naive and fewer than 18 IGHV unmutated.

On this clone: The target antigen is unknown.

The V and J ends lost 5 bases and 3 bases, in that order; junction bases with no gene match: 7. Germline CDR1 is SGHVS and CDR2 is FNYEAQ. The CDR3 covers 15 residues. Measured with immunoSEQ multiplex PCR; TCRdb has only the in-frame clones, and not every one. Found here are about 310,000 clones, roughly 85% of them singletons; the top ten hold under 8.5%. Study results and caveats: The study sampled sustained-remission and progressing patients at different times. Public clonotypes were rare and shrank or held steady on treatment.

This chain connects TRBV7-6 to TRBJ2-7; 10 bases agree with TRBD2. This TCR derives from a human donor with chronic lymphocytic leukemia. Here the sequenced sample was PBMCs, taken before ibrutinib treatment. The chain's CDR3 is CASSTASGSIYEQYF. CDR3 in DNA: TGTGCCAGCAGCACAGCTAGCGGGAGCATCTACGAGCAGTACTTC.